This paragraph covers one T cell receptor beta chain sequence. The data were taken from a study of blood T cell repertoires in COVID-19. As for the study in general: Collection of acute and convalescent COVID-19 samples took place in the United States, Italy and Spain. The analysed material was cDNA or gDNA that came from T cells, B-cell-depleted T cells, or PBMCs.

Germline V gene data show CDR1 as SNHLY and CDR2 as FYNNEI. V dropped 3 bases and J dropped 4 bases, with 9 bases sitting between them. The CDR3 loop spans 13 amino acids. How the authors handled the data: Nucleated cell counts were estimated from reference gene primer amplification. Assay: immunoSEQ multiplex PCR; the TCRdb copy retains only in-frame clones and omits some. V and J calls and clone size are copied from that table; D and trimming were computed from the DNA. The table includes around 100,000 clones, about 87% detected once. The chain has TRBV2 and TRBJ1-1; perhaps TRBD1 as D (5 bases). The TCR comes from a human donor in a cohort sampled during active COVID-19. Sequenced material: peripheral blood. In DNA, the CDR3 is TGTGCCAGCAGTGATCAGGGAACCACTGAAGCTTTCTTT. This gives the protein CASSDQGTTEAFF.